Given below is one T cell receptor beta chain in context. The antigen remains unidentified. The data belong to a study of blood T cells in healthy people across ages. PCR was performed a second time for about 6 to 12 cycles using a sample-barcoded 5' primer and a J-beta primer mix. Every sample gave at least 2.5 million paired-end reads containing CDR3. TCRdb reprocessed the 5' RACE reads via MiXCR and lists one record per CDR3 protein. Among hundreds of thousands of distinct CDR3 sequences listed, roughly 24% were seen once. V was cut by 2 bases and J by 5 bases, with 12 bases left in between. The CDR3 covers 14 residues. CDR1 is MNHNS, CDR2 SASEGT, per germline. Researchers isolated at least 7 million PBMCs per sample. Study-level results: Compared with aged donors, long-lived donors showed fewer expanded clones, suggesting selection.

Another study also made use of these data, one on T cells of mothers and their children. That source reports: Second-PCR primer M1S introduced sample barcodes and 2-4 random nucleotides.

The sample taken for sequencing was blood. The receptor was derived from a boy between 10 and 17 years old in good health. The chain couples TRBV6-1 to TRBJ1-1; no reliable D call. The CDR3 spells CASSEYRTQTEAFF. The CDR3 DNA reads as TGTGCCAGCAGTGAATACCGCACACAGACTGAAGCTTTCTTT.